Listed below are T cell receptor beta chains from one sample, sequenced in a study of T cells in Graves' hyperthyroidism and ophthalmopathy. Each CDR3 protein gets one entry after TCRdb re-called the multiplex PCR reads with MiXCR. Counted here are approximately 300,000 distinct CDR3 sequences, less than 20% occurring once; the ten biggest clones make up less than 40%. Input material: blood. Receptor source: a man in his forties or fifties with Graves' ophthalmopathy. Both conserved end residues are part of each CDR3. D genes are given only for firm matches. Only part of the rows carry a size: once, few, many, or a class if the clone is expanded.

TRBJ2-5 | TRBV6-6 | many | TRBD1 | CASSYSRGDRETQYF | TGTGCCAGCAGTTACTCGAGGGGGGACAGGGAGACCCAGTACTTC
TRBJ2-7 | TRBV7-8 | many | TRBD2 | CASSRLAGDSYEQYF | TGTGCCAGCAGCAGACTAGCGGGAGACTCCTACGAGCAGTACTTC
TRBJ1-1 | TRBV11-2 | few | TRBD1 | CASSLSGTGRTEAFF | TGTGCCAGCAGCTTATCCGGGACAGGGAGGACTGAAGCTTTCTTT
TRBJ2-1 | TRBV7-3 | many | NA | CASSWPNSEQFF | TGTGCCAGCAGCTGGCCTAATAGTGAGCAGTTCTTC
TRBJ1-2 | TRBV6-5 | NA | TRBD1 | CASSYIGRGQDYGYTF | TGTGCCAGCAGTTACATAGGGAGGGGACAGGACTATGGCTACACCTTC
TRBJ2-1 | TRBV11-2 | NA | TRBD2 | CASSLGASGSGHEQFF | TGTGCCAGCAGCTTAGGAGCTAGCGGGAGCGGGCATGAGCAGTTCTTC
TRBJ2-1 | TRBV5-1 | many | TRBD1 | CASTSGGAHNEQFF | TGCGCCAGCACCTCAGGGGGAGCCCACAATGAGCAGTTCTTC
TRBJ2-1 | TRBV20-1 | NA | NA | CSASDWNSYNEQLF | TGCAGTGCCTCCGATTGGAACTCCTACAATGAGCAGTTATTC
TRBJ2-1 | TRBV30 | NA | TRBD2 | CAWRLAGGRSSYNEQFF | TGTGCCTGGAGACTAGCGGGAGGGCGGAGCTCCTACAATGAGCAGTTCTTC
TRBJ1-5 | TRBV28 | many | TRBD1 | CASSNRDRGLLSNQPQHF | TGTGCCAGCAGTAACCGGGACAGGGGGCTACTTAGCAATCAGCCCCAGCATTTT
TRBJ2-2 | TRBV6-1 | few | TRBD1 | CASRSQGALNTGELFF | TGTGCCAGCAGAAGCCAGGGGGCGCTGAACACCGGGGAGCTGTTTTTT
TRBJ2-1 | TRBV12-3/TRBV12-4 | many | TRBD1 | CASSFSDRGRLGLSYNEQFF | TGTGCCAGCAGTTTCTCGGACAGGGGGCGGCTAGGGTTATCCTACAATGAGCAGTTCTTC
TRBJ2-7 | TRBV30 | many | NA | CAWSNGLIEQYF | TGTGCCTGGAGTAACGGCCTGATAGAGCAGTACTTC
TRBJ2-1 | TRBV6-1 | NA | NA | CASSDLGLYNEQFF | TGTGCCAGCAGTGATCTAGGCCTCTACAATGAGCAGTTCTTC
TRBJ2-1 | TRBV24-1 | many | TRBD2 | CATSDSRASGRGSYNEQFF | TGTGCCACCAGTGATTCGCGGGCTAGCGGGAGAGGCTCCTACAATGAGCAGTTCTTC
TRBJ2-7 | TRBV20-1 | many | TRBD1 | CSASGARGQDPYEQYF | TGCAGTGCTAGTGGGGCGCGGGGACAGGACCCCTACGAGCAGTACTTC
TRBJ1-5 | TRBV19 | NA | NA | CASVLFPGSQPQHF | TGTGCCAGTGTTCTGTTCCCGGGATCTCAGCCCCAGCATTTT
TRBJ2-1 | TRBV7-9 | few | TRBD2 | CASSTTTSGQYNEQFF | TGTGCCAGCAGCACAACGACTAGCGGGCAATACAATGAGCAGTTCTTC
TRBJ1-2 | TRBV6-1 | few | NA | CASSRPGLGGYTF | TGTGCCAGCAGTCGACCCGGGCTGGGTGGCTACACCTTC